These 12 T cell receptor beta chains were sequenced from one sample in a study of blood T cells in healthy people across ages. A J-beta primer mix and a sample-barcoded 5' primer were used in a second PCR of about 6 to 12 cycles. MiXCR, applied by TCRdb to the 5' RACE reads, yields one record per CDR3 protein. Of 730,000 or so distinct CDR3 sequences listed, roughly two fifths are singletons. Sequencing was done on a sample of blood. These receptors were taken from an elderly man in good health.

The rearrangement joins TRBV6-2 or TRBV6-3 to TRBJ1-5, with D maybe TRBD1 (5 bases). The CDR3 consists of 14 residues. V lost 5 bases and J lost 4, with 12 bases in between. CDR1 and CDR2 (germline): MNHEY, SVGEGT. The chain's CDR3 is CASSPTELNQPQHF. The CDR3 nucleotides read TGTGCCAGCAGTCCGACAGAACTGAATCAGCCCCAGCATTTT.

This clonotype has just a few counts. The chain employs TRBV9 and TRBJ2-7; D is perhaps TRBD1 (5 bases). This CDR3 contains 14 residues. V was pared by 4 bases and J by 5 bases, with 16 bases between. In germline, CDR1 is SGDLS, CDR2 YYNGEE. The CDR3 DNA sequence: TGTGCCAGCAGCTCCAAATGGGCAGGGCACGAGCAGTACTTC. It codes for CASSSKWAGHEQYF.

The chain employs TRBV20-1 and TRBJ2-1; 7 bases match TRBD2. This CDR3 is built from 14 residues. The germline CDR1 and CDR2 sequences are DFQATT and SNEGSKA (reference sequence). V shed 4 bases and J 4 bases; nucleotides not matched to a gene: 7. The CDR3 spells CSAIERDSYNEQFF. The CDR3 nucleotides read TGCAGTGCTATCGAGCGGGATTCGTACAATGAGCAGTTCTTC.

DNA of the CDR3: TGCAGTGCAGTTTTAATGAGGGAACAGCCCCAGCATTTT. The encoded protein is CSAVLMREQPQHF. V is TRBV20-1 and J is TRBJ1-5, with unresolved D. V was clipped by 6 bases and J by 7 bases, with 16 bases between them. The CDR3 runs to 13 residues. Germline V gene sequence: CDR1 DFQATT, CDR2 SNEGSKA (reference sequence).

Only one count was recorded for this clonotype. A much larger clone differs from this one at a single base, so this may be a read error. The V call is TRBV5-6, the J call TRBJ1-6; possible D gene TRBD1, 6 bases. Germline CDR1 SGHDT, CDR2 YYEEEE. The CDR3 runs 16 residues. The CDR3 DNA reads TGTACCAGCAGCTCAAATAGAGGACAGAATAATTCACCCCTCCACTTT. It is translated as CTSSSNRGQNNSPLHF.

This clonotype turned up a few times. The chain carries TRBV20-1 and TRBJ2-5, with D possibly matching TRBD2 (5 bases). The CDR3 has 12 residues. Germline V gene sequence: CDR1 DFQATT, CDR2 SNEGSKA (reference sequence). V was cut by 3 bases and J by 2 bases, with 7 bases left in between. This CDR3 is CSASGEQETQYF. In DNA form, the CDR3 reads TGCAGTGCTAGCGGGGAGCAAGAGACCCAGTACTTC.

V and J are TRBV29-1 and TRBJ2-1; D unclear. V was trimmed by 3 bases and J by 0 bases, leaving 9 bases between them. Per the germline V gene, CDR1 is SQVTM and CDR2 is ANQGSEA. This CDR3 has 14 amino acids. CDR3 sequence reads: CSVEGLSSYNEQFF. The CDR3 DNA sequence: TGCAGCGTTGAGGGTCTGAGCTCCTACAATGAGCAGTTCTTC.

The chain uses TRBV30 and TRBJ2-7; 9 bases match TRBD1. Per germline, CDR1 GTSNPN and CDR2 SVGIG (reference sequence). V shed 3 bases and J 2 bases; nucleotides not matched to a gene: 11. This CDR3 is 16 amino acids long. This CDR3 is CAWRPRRGTGTYEQYF. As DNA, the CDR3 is TGTGCCTGGAGACCCCGCCGGGGGACAGGGACCTACGAGCAGTACTTC.

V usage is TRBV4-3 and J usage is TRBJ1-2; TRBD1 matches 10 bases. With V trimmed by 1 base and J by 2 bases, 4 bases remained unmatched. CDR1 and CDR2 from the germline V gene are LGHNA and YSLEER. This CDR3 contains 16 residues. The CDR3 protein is CASSQGTGGKNYGYTF. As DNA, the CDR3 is TGCGCCAGCAGCCAAGGGACAGGGGGAAAGAACTATGGCTACACCTTC.

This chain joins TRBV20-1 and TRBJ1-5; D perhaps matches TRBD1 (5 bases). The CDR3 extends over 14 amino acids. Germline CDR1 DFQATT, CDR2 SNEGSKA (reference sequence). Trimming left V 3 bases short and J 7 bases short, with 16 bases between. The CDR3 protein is CSASEASRGQPQHF. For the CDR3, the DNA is TGCAGTGCTAGCGAGGCCTCCCGGGGGCAGCCCCAGCATTTT.

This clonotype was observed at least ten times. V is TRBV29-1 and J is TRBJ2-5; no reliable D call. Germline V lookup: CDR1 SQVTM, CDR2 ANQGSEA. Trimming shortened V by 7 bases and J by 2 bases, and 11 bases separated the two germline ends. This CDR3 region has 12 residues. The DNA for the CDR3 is TGCAGCGGAAGTCTAGGACAAGAGACCCAGTACTTC. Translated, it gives CSGSLGQETQYF.

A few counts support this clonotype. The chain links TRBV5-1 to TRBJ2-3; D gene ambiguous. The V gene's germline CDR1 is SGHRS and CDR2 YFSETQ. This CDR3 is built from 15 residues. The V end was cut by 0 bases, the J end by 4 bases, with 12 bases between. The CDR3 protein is CASSLAPAPADTQYF. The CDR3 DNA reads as TGCGCCAGCAGCTTGGCCCCGGCTCCCGCAGATACGCAGTATTTT.